A selection of T cell receptor beta chains follows, all from one sample in a study of T cell responses to AZD1222 COVID-19 vaccine. Profiling relied on immunoSEQ multiplex PCR, and the TCRdb table lists in-frame clones only, not all of them. The repertoire holds about 79,000 clones, with about four fifths as singletons. Sequencing used peripheral blood, obtained 28 days after the second AZD1222 dose. These receptors were taken from an adult who received the AZD1222 COVID-19 vaccine. The CDR3 runs from the conserved cysteine through the conserved F or W. The order of the fields is clone size, V gene, D gene, CDR3 length, J gene, CDR3 DNA, CDR3 protein. The D gene is left open where the match is weak. Clone size appears in some rows only: once, few, many, or a class for an expanded clone.

clone_size: -
v_call: TRBV19
d_call: TRBD1
cdr3_length: 13
j_call: TRBJ2-5
cdr3_nt: TGTGCCAGTGGGACAGGGGTTGCAGAGACCCAGTACTTC
cdr3_aa: CASGTGVAETQYF

clone_size: once
v_call: TRBV10-3
d_call: TRBD1
cdr3_length: 18
j_call: TRBJ1-2
cdr3_nt: TGTGCCATCAGTGAGTCTCTGGGGGACAGTAGGCTTAACTATGGCTACACCTTC
cdr3_aa: CAISESLGDSRLNYGYTF

clone_size: once
v_call: TRBV9
d_call: -
cdr3_length: 15
j_call: TRBJ2-7
cdr3_nt: TGTGCCAGCAGCGTAGGTCCGGGGATCTCCTACGAGCAGTACTTC
cdr3_aa: CASSVGPGISYEQYF

clone_size: -
v_call: TRBV19
d_call: -
cdr3_length: 14
j_call: TRBJ1-2
cdr3_nt: TGTGCCAGTAGTACCAACCGGGCCAATGGGGGCTACACCTTC
cdr3_aa: CASSTNRANGGYTF

clone_size: -
v_call: TRBV30
d_call: -
cdr3_length: 12
j_call: TRBJ2-3
cdr3_nt: TGTGCCTGGAGTGATACGAGAAATACGCAGTATTTT
cdr3_aa: CAWSDTRNTQYF

clone_size: once
v_call: TRBV28
d_call: TRBD2
cdr3_length: 12
j_call: TRBJ2-1
cdr3_nt: TGTGCCGGGTCTAGCGGGAGGAATGAGCAGTTCTTC
cdr3_aa: CAGSSGRNEQFF

clone_size: -
v_call: TRBV7-8
d_call: -
cdr3_length: 13
j_call: TRBJ2-1
cdr3_nt: TGTGCCAGCAGCCCCGGACCCCGCCTTGAGCAGTTCTTC
cdr3_aa: CASSPGPRLEQFF

clone_size: -
v_call: TRBV5-1
d_call: -
cdr3_length: 15
j_call: TRBJ2-1
cdr3_nt: TGCGCCAGCAGCTTGGGAGAACAGTCCTACAATGAGCAGTTCTTC
cdr3_aa: CASSLGEQSYNEQFF

clone_size: -
v_call: TRBV19
d_call: -
cdr3_length: 15
j_call: TRBJ1-5
cdr3_nt: TGTGCCAGTAGTATAGTGGGGACTTTCAATCAGCCCCAGCATTTT
cdr3_aa: CASSIVGTFNQPQHF

clone_size: -
v_call: TRBV7-3
d_call: TRBD2
cdr3_length: 15
j_call: TRBJ2-3
cdr3_nt: TGTGCCAGCAGCTTAATAGGCGGGAGGGCCTCCACGCAGTATTTT
cdr3_aa: CASSLIGGRASTQYF

clone_size: -
v_call: TRBV28
d_call: TRBD2
cdr3_length: 15
j_call: TRBJ2-1
cdr3_nt: TGTGCCAGCAGTCTTGGGGGGGGTAGGAACAATGAGCAGTTCTTC
cdr3_aa: CASSLGGGRNNEQFF

clone_size: -
v_call: TRBV7-6
d_call: -
cdr3_length: 14
j_call: TRBJ2-7
cdr3_nt: TGTGCCAGCAGCTTAGTAGGACCTAAGGACGAGCAGTACTTC
cdr3_aa: CASSLVGPKDEQYF

clone_size: -
v_call: TRBV3-1/TRBV3-2
d_call: TRBD2
cdr3_length: 19
j_call: TRBJ2-1
cdr3_nt: TGTGCCAGCAGCCAAGATCCCCGACTAGCGGGAGTAGGGCAGAATGAGCAGTTCTTC
cdr3_aa: CASSQDPRLAGVGQNEQFF

clone_size: -
v_call: TRBV30
d_call: -
cdr3_length: 13
j_call: TRBJ1-2
cdr3_nt: TGTGCCTGGAGTGTACATGTGGGAGTTGGCTACACCTTC
cdr3_aa: CAWSVHVGVGYTF

clone_size: -
v_call: TRBV19
d_call: -
cdr3_length: 15
j_call: TRBJ1-1
cdr3_nt: TGTGCCAGTAGTATTGGTCAGGGAGGTTTCACTGAAGCTTTCTTT
cdr3_aa: CASSIGQGGFTEAFF

clone_size: -
v_call: TRBV9
d_call: -
cdr3_length: 14
j_call: TRBJ1-2
cdr3_nt: TGTGCCAGCAGCCCTCACCAGGGAAGGGATGGCTACACCTTC
cdr3_aa: CASSPHQGRDGYTF

clone_size: once
v_call: TRBV4-1
d_call: TRBD1
cdr3_length: 16
j_call: TRBJ1-2
cdr3_nt: TGCGCCAGCAGCCCGGACAGGGGGCGCGCGACCTATGGCTACACCTTC
cdr3_aa: CASSPDRGRATYGYTF

clone_size: few
v_call: TRBV19
d_call: TRBD2
cdr3_length: 12
j_call: TRBJ2-1
cdr3_nt: TGTGCCAGTAATGCGGGAGTGAATGAGCAGTTCTTC
cdr3_aa: CASNAGVNEQFF

clone_size: -
v_call: TRBV7-2
d_call: TRBD1
cdr3_length: 16
j_call: TRBJ1-3
cdr3_nt: TGTGCCAGCAGCTTAGATACAGGGGCCTCTGGAAACACCATATATTTT
cdr3_aa: CASSLDTGASGNTIYF

clone_size: -
v_call: TRBV6-5
d_call: -
cdr3_length: 15
j_call: TRBJ1-3
cdr3_nt: TGTGCCAGCAGAACAGGGTCCCTCTCTGGAAACACCATATATTTT
cdr3_aa: CASRTGSLSGNTIYF

clone_size: -
v_call: TRBV12-2
d_call: -
cdr3_length: 16
j_call: TRBJ1-2
cdr3_nt: TGTGCAAGTCGCTTAAGGGGACCGGGTTTGTTCTATGGCTACACCTTC
cdr3_aa: CASRLRGPGLFYGYTF

clone_size: -
v_call: TRBV4-1
d_call: TRBD1
cdr3_length: 14
j_call: TRBJ2-7
cdr3_nt: TGCGCCAGCAGTTCCGGGACAGGGGGCCGCGAGCAGTACTTC
cdr3_aa: CASSSGTGGREQYF

clone_size: -
v_call: TRBV30
d_call: TRBD1
cdr3_length: 14
j_call: TRBJ2-7
cdr3_nt: TGTGCCTGGAGAAGGGGACAGGGGGCGCGGGAGCAGTACTTC
cdr3_aa: CAWRRGQGAREQYF

clone_size: once
v_call: TRBV7-9
d_call: -
cdr3_length: 14
j_call: TRBJ1-1
cdr3_nt: TGTGCCAGCAGCCAGCCCGTCCCGACCACTGAAGCTTTCTTT
cdr3_aa: CASSQPVPTTEAFF

clone_size: -
v_call: TRBV21-1
d_call: -
cdr3_length: 14
j_call: TRBJ1-5
cdr3_nt: TGTGCCAGCAGCAATAAGGCATTCAATCAGCCCCAGCATTTT
cdr3_aa: CASSNKAFNQPQHF

clone_size: -
v_call: TRBV30
d_call: -
cdr3_length: 15
j_call: TRBJ1-3
cdr3_nt: TGTGCCTGGAGTGTACTGACCGGATCTGGAAACACCATATATTTT
cdr3_aa: CAWSVLTGSGNTIYF

clone_size: once
v_call: TRBV28
d_call: -
cdr3_length: 16
j_call: TRBJ2-3
cdr3_nt: TGTGCCAGCAGTCATAACCAAGGGGCTAGCACAGATACGCAGTATTTT
cdr3_aa: CASSHNQGASTDTQYF

clone_size: medium-sized
v_call: TRBV29-1
d_call: TRBD1
cdr3_length: 14
j_call: TRBJ2-2
cdr3_nt: TGCAGCGCAGCTAGGACAGGAACGAGCGGGGAGCTGTTTTTT
cdr3_aa: CSAARTGTSGELFF

clone_size: -
v_call: TRBV5-4
d_call: -
cdr3_length: 15
j_call: TRBJ2-2
cdr3_nt: TGTGCCAGCAGCTTGGTAACAGCGAACACCGGGGAGCTGTTTTTT
cdr3_aa: CASSLVTANTGELFF

clone_size: -
v_call: TRBV29-1
d_call: TRBD2
cdr3_length: 13
j_call: TRBJ2-1
cdr3_nt: TGCAGCGTTGCAGGACTAGCGGGAGTTGAGCAGTTCTTC
cdr3_aa: CSVAGLAGVEQFF

clone_size: -
v_call: TRBV7-9
d_call: TRBD1
cdr3_length: 16
j_call: TRBJ2-5
cdr3_nt: TGTGCCAGCAGCTACACCGGGACAGGGAGCGAAGAGACCCAGTACTTC
cdr3_aa: CASSYTGTGSEETQYF

clone_size: -
v_call: TRBV6-1
d_call: -
cdr3_length: 13
j_call: TRBJ1-5
cdr3_nt: TGTGCCAGCAGTTCCCAAAACAATCAGCCCCAGCATTTT
cdr3_aa: CASSSQNNQPQHF

clone_size: -
v_call: TRBV6-5
d_call: TRBD1
cdr3_length: 14
j_call: TRBJ2-2
cdr3_nt: TGTGCCAGCAGGATGACAGGGGAAACCGGGGAGCTGTTTTTT
cdr3_aa: CASRMTGETGELFF

clone_size: -
v_call: TRBV4-1
d_call: -
cdr3_length: 14
j_call: TRBJ2-5
cdr3_nt: TGCGCCAGCAGCCGCCTACTAGCCGGGGAGACCCAGTACTTC
cdr3_aa: CASSRLLAGETQYF

clone_size: -
v_call: TRBV30
d_call: -
cdr3_length: 17
j_call: TRBJ2-3
cdr3_nt: TGTGCCTGGAGCGCCAGCTGGGGGGCCCCTAGCACAGATACGCAGTATTTT
cdr3_aa: CAWSASWGAPSTDTQYF

clone_size: few
v_call: TRBV27
d_call: -
cdr3_length: 14
j_call: TRBJ2-1
cdr3_nt: TGTGCCAGCAGTGGGAGTGGACCCTACAATGAGCAGTTCTTC
cdr3_aa: CASSGSGPYNEQFF

clone_size: -
v_call: TRBV4-3
d_call: -
cdr3_length: 16
j_call: TRBJ1-2
cdr3_nt: TGCGCCAGCAGCCGAGCCCCGGGGCCTAATAACTATGGCTACACCTTC
cdr3_aa: CASSRAPGPNNYGYTF

clone_size: -
v_call: TRBV7-2
d_call: -
cdr3_length: 14
j_call: TRBJ1-2
cdr3_nt: TGTGCCAGCAGCTTAGGAAGGTTGAACTATGGCTACACCTTC
cdr3_aa: CASSLGRLNYGYTF

clone_size: -
v_call: TRBV5-6
d_call: -
cdr3_length: 14
j_call: TRBJ1-2
cdr3_nt: TGTGCCAGCAGCTCCCCGGGCTTAGGGTCTCGCTACACCTTC
cdr3_aa: CASSSPGLGSRYTF

clone_size: -
v_call: TRBV5-1
d_call: TRBD1
cdr3_length: 15
j_call: TRBJ1-4
cdr3_nt: TGCGCCAGCAGCAGCGGGACAGGGGGCTATGAAAAACTGTTTTTT
cdr3_aa: CASSSGTGGYEKLFF

clone_size: few
v_call: TRBV20-1
d_call: TRBD2
cdr3_length: 15
j_call: TRBJ2-3
cdr3_nt: TGCAGTGCTAGTGCATCGGGAGGGACGACAGATACGCAGTATTTT
cdr3_aa: CSASASGGTTDTQYF

clone_size: -
v_call: TRBV7-9
d_call: TRBD1
cdr3_length: 15
j_call: TRBJ1-2
cdr3_nt: TGTGCCAGCAGTCCGACAGGGGGCTCTGACTATGGCTACACCTTC
cdr3_aa: CASSPTGGSDYGYTF

clone_size: -
v_call: TRBV28
d_call: -
cdr3_length: 13
j_call: TRBJ2-6
cdr3_nt: TGTGCCAGCAGTTTTGCAGGGGCCAACGTCCTGACTTTC
cdr3_aa: CASSFAGANVLTF

clone_size: -
v_call: TRBV2
d_call: -
cdr3_length: 13
j_call: TRBJ1-6
cdr3_nt: TGTGCCAGCAGTGGGACCCCCAATTCACCCCTCCACTTT
cdr3_aa: CASSGTPNSPLHF

clone_size: -
v_call: TRBV18
d_call: TRBD1
cdr3_length: 15
j_call: TRBJ1-2
cdr3_nt: TGTGCCAGCTCACCGACTGCAGGGGGCTCTTTTGGCTACACCTTC
cdr3_aa: CASSPTAGGSFGYTF

clone_size: -
v_call: TRBV7-2
d_call: TRBD2
cdr3_length: 14
j_call: TRBJ2-3
cdr3_nt: TGTGCCAGCAGCCTTAGCGGGAGTACAGATACGCAGTATTTT
cdr3_aa: CASSLSGSTDTQYF

clone_size: -
v_call: TRBV19
d_call: -
cdr3_length: 12
j_call: TRBJ2-7
cdr3_nt: TGTGCCAGTAGTATACCCACCTACGAGCAGTACTTC
cdr3_aa: CASSIPTYEQYF

clone_size: few
v_call: TRBV7-3
d_call: -
cdr3_length: 14
j_call: TRBJ2-3
cdr3_nt: TGTGCCAGCAGCCCATCGGGCCCCACAGATACGCAGTATTTT
cdr3_aa: CASSPSGPTDTQYF

clone_size: -
v_call: TRBV4-3
d_call: -
cdr3_length: 13
j_call: TRBJ1-5
cdr3_nt: TGCGCCAGCAGCCAAGATCGGGGGCAGCCCCAGCATTTT
cdr3_aa: CASSQDRGQPQHF

clone_size: -
v_call: TRBV6-5
d_call: TRBD2
cdr3_length: 15
j_call: TRBJ2-1
cdr3_nt: TGTGCCAGCAGTTACGACGGGGGAGGGTACAATGAGCAGTTCTTC
cdr3_aa: CASSYDGGGYNEQFF

clone_size: few
v_call: TRBV15
d_call: TRBD1
cdr3_length: 15
j_call: TRBJ2-5
cdr3_nt: TGTGCCACCAGCAGTCGGACAGGGCGAGGGGAGACCCAGTACTTC
cdr3_aa: CATSSRTGRGETQYF

clone_size: -
v_call: TRBV6-2/TRBV6-3
d_call: -
cdr3_length: 15
j_call: TRBJ1-1
cdr3_nt: TGTGCCAGCAGTTACAAGGCCAGACCGTACGCTGAAGCTTTCTTT
cdr3_aa: CASSYKARPYAEAFF

clone_size: once
v_call: TRBV6-5
d_call: TRBD1
cdr3_length: 14
j_call: TRBJ1-5
cdr3_nt: TGTGCCAGCTCAGCCGGGACAGGGAGTCAGCCCCAGCATTTT
cdr3_aa: CASSAGTGSQPQHF

clone_size: -
v_call: TRBV21-1
d_call: -
cdr3_length: 17
j_call: TRBJ2-7
cdr3_nt: TGTGCCAGCAGCAAACCTACCGGGGCATGGGTCTCCTACGAGCAGTACTTC
cdr3_aa: CASSKPTGAWVSYEQYF

clone_size: once
v_call: TRBV4-3
d_call: -
cdr3_length: 15
j_call: TRBJ1-2
cdr3_nt: TGCGCCAGCAGCCAAGAGGGAGCGGCGAACTATGGCTACACCTTC
cdr3_aa: CASSQEGAANYGYTF

clone_size: -
v_call: TRBV5-1
d_call: -
cdr3_length: 15
j_call: TRBJ1-1
cdr3_nt: TGCGCCAGCAGCTTAGACATCAGGGTGAACACTGAAGCTTTCTTT
cdr3_aa: CASSLDIRVNTEAFF